This paragraph covers one T cell receptor beta chain sequence. The antigen is not known. V lost 0 bases to trimming and J lost 7 bases; unmatched junction nucleotides: 6. Germline V gene lookup returns CDR1 MNHEY and CDR2 SVGAGI. This CDR3 has 15 residues. Assays captured around 92,000 TCR templates per sample. The repertoire was sequenced with immunoSEQ multiplex PCR; TCRdb's copy has only in-frame clones and lacks some. The table includes about 100,000 clones, around 93% detected once. The sample comes from a study of siplizumab effects on memory and regulatory T cells. Study observations and caveats: Mapping to unstimulated subsets was achieved for only a minor fraction of alloreactive clones. The apparent diversity of naive T cells exceeded that of memory cells, and naive T cells seemed to make a major contribution to the alloresponse. Siplizumab caused a significant drop in alloreactive sequences traceable to unstimulated CD4+ memory cells.

What was sequenced was non-Treg CD4+ T cells sorted from blood. This chain uses TRBV6-5 with TRBJ1-5, with 7 bases aligning to TRBD1. This clonotype was sampled from a human donor in good health. For the CDR3, the DNA is TGTGCCAGCAGTTACTCAGGGAGGGGGCAACAGCCCCAGCATTTT. Amino acids: CASSYSGRGQQPQHF.